This T cell receptor (beta chain) comes out of a study of T cell responses to AZD1222 COVID-19 vaccine. Study at large: Pooled samples include second doses given at about 4 or 12 weeks. Study-wide points: Clonal diversity was possibly underestimated, and white British individuals and females predominated among donors. The study identified only a handful of AZD1222 recipients as seropositive at baseline.

Data came from immunoSEQ multiplex PCR; TCRdb stores just in-frame clones and leaves some out. The sample includes about 190,000 clones, roughly 92% of them seen just once. J lost 5 bases, V lost 2 bases, and 6 bases had no gene match. Germline V gene lookup returns CDR1 MNHNS and CDR2 SASEGT. The CDR3 has 15 residues. As regards this clone: Antigen unknown.

The chain uses TRBV6-1 and TRBJ2-1, with TRBD2 matching over 7 bases. This specimen consisted of peripheral blood, obtained on day 0 of AZD1222 vaccination. The receptor comes from an adult in good health. The CDR3 protein is CASSEMGGGNNEQFF. The CDR3 region has the DNA TGTGCCAGCAGTGAAATGGGCGGGGGAAACAATGAGCAGTTCTTC.